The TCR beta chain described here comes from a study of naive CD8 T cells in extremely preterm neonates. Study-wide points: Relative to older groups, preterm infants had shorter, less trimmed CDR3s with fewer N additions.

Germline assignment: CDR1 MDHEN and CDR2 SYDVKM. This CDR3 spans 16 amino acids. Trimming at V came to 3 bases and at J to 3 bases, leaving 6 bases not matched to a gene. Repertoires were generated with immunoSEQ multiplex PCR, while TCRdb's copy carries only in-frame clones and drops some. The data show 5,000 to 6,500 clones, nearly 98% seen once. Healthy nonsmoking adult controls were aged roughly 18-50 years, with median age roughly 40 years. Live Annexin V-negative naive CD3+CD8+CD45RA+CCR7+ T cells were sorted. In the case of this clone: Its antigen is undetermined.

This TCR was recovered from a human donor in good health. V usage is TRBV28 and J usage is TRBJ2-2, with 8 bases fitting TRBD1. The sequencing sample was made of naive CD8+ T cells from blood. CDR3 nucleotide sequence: TGTGCCAGCAGTTTGTCTAGGACAGGGTACACCGGGGAGCTGTTTTTT. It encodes CASSLSRTGYTGELFF.